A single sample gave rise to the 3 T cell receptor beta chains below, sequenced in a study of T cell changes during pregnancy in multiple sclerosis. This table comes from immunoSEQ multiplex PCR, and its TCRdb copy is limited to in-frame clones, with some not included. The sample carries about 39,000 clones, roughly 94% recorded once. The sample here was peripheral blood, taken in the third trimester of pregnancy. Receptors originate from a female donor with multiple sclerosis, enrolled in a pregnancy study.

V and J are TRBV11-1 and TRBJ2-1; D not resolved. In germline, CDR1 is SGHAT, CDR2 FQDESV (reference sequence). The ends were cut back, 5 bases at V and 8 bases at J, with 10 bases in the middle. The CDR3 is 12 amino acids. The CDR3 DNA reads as TGTGCCAGCAGCAACCCCCGGGATGAGCAGTTCTTC. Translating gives CASSNPRDEQFF.

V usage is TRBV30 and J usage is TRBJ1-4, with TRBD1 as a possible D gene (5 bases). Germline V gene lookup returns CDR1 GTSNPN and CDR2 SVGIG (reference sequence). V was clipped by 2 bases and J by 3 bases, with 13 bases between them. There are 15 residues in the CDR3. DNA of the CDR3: TGTGCCTGGAGTCCCGCAGGGAAACCTAATGAAAAACTGTTTTTT. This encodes CAWSPAGKPNEKLFF.

The CDR3 DNA reads TGTGCCATCAGTTCCGACCGGGACTACTCCTACGAGCAGTACTTC. Amino acids: CAISSDRDYSYEQYF. The genes are TRBV10-3 and TRBJ2-7; 7 nucleotides match TRBD2. The V gene end was trimmed by 5 bases and the J gene end by 0 bases; junction bases not matched to a gene: 7. The CDR3 contains 15 residues. Germline lookup yields CDR1 ENHRY and CDR2 SYGVKD.